Given below is one T cell receptor beta chain in context. Its target antigen remains unknown. Base qualities were left out, and no much larger clone turns up one base away. This sample is drawn from a study of PD-L1 blockade in urothelial cancer (dated by TCRdb to the late 2010s). Regarding the study in general: Every patient began therapy in about 2014 and was given atezolizumab 1,200 mg intravenously every 3 weeks. Blood samples were analyzed at two time points: 3 weeks after treatment start (second dose) and 6 weeks after treatment start. An exploratory multi-omic analysis was conducted of the somatic, immune and clinical correlates of response to PD-L1 blockade with atezolizumab in urothelial cancer. Approximately 30 patients had pretreatment blood TCR-seq, roughly 24 had at least one posttreatment blood collection, and roughly 24 had tumor TCR-seq. An ECOG performance status of 0 or 1 was recorded for the patients, and 0 to 3 prior chemotherapy regimens had been received by the patients. Whole exome sequencing and RNA sequencing of pretreatment tumors were performed alongside TCR sequencing in the same patients. Blood samples gave median yields of around 140,000 T cells and tens of thousands of unique TCRs, along with a median clonality of around 0.08. Durable clinical benefit was achieved by nine patients and was not achieved by 20 patients. About 85% of the 29 patients were males with bladder-origin urothelial cancer, and 18 of 29 reported a prior smoking history. TCR sequencing covered pretreatment tumor samples and matched, serially collected peripheral blood taken before and after atezolizumab treatment. Durable clinical benefit was defined as a progression-free survival longer than 6 months, and TCR features were additionally tested against progression-free survival and overall survival.

Trimming accounts for 5 bases at V and 3 bases at J, while the number of junction bases matched to no gene is 11. Its CDR3 holds 19 amino acids, cysteine through phenylalanine. The DNA shown is the 57-base CDR3, in frame from base 1. The germline V gene supplies CDR1 SNHLY and CDR2 FYNNEI. The study at large found these results: Improved progression-free and overall survival was found to be associated with pretreatment peripheral blood TCR clonality below the median. At 3 weeks after the start of treatment, tumor-associated TCR clones in peripheral blood had expanded more in patients with durable benefit (n ≈ 20, p = 0.022). Small sample size (n of about 30) and many exploratory analyses mean the results are intended to be hypothesis-generating.

Each PCR received spiked-in synthetic TCR analog templates so that absolute template abundance could be estimated from read counts. The immunoSEQ assay was used to amplify TCRbeta CDR3 regions from genomic DNA with bias-controlled V and J gene primers. Sequencing of rearranged TCRbeta segments was done at approximately 20X coverage. On the authors' methods: Sequencing errors were corrected by clustering, and CDR3s were annotated against IMGT so that V, D and J genes could be assigned. Out-of-frame and stop-codon sequences were excluded, and only productive TCRbeta rearrangements were used in downstream analyses. Clonality was calculated as one minus the Shannon entropy normalized by the log of the number of unique productive sequences. Clones differing between time points or between blood and tumor were identified by Fisher's exact test with Benjamini-Hochberg correction at adjusted p below 0.01. The immuneACCESS repertoire file appears here via TCRdb, limited to in-frame rearrangements. These files lack a portion of the clones; in checked studies, under half of the deficit traces to unresolved V genes, and the cause of the others is not known. For V, J and clone size, that table is used; D and trimming come from the DNA. The sample data list roughly 74,000 clones, and about nine tenths of these were observed just once. 4.5% to 6.5% of the sample goes to the ten largest clones.

The cohort comprised more than 25 patients with locally advanced or metastatic urothelial carcinoma treated at Memorial Sloan Kettering on a trial protocol. Peripheral blood mononuclear cells were collected pretreatment and during treatment, with between 1 and 8 total time points per patient. The Qiagen DNeasy Blood extraction kit was used to purify genomic DNA from total PBMCs and tumor samples. PBMCs were collected pretreatment and during treatment, and were isolated and stored as previously described. This chain joins TRBV2 to TRBJ2-2, and TRBD2 aligns with 14 junction nucleotides. The receptor was isolated from an older woman with urothelial cancer. This material consisted of PBMCs, taken around atezolizumab (anti-PD-L1) treatment. The nucleotide sequence is TGTGCCAGCAGTCTCGGACTAGCGGGGGGCCTCATCTACACCGGGGAGCTGTTTTTT. Translated, it gives CASSLGLAGGLIYTGELFF.